The clone carrying this T cell receptor beta chain has a count of ten or more. Its cognate antigen is unknown. Germline V lookup: CDR1 MNHEY, CDR2 SVGEGT. The CDR3 has 15 residues. V was pared by 6 bases and J by 5 bases, with 12 bases of the junction left unmatched. This sample was taken from a study of CD8 T cells in ankylosing spondylitis. Broader study findings: The authors found the disease-linked clones to be CD8+ and relatively rare in peripheral blood. Earlier work had already found some motif variants in reactive arthritis synovial fluid and blood. As reported, disease-linked clones showed significant enrichment in matched ankylosing spondylitis synovial fluid.

It was by quantitative 5'-RACE with molecular barcodes that TCR beta libraries were made. TCRdb itself ran the 5' RACE reads through MiXCR, one entry per CDR3 protein. The sample records approximately 130,000 distinct CDR3 sequences, around 9.3% being singletons. This TCR was sampled from a male donor with ankylosing spondylitis or in good health (not recorded which). Sequencing used blood, either unsorted or a sorted T cell fraction (not recorded which). This rearrangement joins TRBV6-2 or TRBV6-3 to TRBJ1-2, with 7 bases lining up with TRBD1. DNA of the CDR3: TGTGCCAGCAGCCGCGGGACAGCGACTTCATATGGCTACACCTTC. Its protein product is CASSRGTATSYGYTF.